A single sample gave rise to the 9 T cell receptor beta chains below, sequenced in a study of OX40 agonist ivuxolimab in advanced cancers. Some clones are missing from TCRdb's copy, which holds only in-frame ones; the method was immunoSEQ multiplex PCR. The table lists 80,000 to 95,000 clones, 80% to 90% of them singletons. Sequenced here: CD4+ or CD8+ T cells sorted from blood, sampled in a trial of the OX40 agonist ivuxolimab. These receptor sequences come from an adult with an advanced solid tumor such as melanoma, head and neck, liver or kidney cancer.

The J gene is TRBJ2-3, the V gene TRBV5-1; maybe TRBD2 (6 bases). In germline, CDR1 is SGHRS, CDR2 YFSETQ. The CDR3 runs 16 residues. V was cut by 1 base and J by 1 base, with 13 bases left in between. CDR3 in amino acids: CASSLYGAGGTDTQYF. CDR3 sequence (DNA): TGCGCCAGCAGCTTGTATGGAGCGGGTGGCACAGATACGCAGTATTTT.

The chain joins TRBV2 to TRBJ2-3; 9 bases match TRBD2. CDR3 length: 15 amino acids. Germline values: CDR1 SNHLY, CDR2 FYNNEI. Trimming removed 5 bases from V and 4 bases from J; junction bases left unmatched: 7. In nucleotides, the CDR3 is TGTGCCAGCAGTCCTCTCGCGGGGGGGGCAGATACGCAGTATTTT. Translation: CASSPLAGGADTQYF.

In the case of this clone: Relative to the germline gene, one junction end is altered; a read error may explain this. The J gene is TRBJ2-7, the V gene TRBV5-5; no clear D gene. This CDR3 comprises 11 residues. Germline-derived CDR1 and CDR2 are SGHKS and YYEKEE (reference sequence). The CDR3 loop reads CASSLGTPGVF. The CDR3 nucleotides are TGTGCCAGCAGCTTGGGCACCCCTGGTGTCTTC.

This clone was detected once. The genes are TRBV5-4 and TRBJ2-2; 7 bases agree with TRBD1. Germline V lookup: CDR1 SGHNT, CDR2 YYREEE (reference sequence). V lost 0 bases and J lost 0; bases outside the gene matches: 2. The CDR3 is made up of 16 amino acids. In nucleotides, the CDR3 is TGTGCCAGCAGCTTGGCCGACAGGGCGAACACCGGGGAGCTGTTTTTT. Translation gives CASSLADRANTGELFF.

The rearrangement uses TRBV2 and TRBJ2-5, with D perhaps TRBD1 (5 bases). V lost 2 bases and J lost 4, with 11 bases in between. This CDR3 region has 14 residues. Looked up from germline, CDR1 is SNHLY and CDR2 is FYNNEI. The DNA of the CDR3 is TGTGCCAGCAGTGAAAGGGGCTTACGAGAGACCCAGTACTTC. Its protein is CASSERGLRETQYF.

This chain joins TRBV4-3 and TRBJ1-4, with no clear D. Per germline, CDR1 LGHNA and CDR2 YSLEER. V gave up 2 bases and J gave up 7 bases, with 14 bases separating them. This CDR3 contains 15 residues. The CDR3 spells CASSQQREGGEKLFF. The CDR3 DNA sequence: TGCGCCAGCAGCCAACAACGGGAAGGAGGTGAAAAACTGTTTTTT.

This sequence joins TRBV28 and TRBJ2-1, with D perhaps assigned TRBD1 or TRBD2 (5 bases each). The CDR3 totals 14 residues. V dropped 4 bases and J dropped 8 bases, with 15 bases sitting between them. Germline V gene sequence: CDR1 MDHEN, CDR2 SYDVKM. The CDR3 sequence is CASSSGTLPYEQFF. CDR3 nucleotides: TGTGCCAGCAGTTCCGGGACCTTGCCCTATGAGCAGTTCTTC. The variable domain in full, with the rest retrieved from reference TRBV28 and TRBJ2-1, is DVKVTQSSRYLVKRTGEKVFLECVQDMDHENMFWYRQDPGLGLRLIYFSYDVKMKEKGDIPEGYSVSREKKERFSLILESASTNQTSMYLCASSSGTLPYEQFFGPGTRLTVL.

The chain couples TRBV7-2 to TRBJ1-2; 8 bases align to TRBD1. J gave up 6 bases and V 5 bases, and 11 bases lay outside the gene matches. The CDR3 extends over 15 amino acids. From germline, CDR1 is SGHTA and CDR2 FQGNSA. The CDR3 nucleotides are TGTGCCAGCAGCGTCTCAGGGGGCTTTATGGATGGCTACACCTTC. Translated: CASSVSGGFMDGYTF.

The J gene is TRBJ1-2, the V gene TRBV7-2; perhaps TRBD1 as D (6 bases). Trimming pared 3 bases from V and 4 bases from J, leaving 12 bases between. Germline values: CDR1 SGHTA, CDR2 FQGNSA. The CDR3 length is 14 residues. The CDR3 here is CASSFQGILYGYTF. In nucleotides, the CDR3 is TGTGCCAGCAGCTTTCAGGGGATACTCTATGGCTACACCTTC.